Each of the 22 T cell receptor beta chains below was sequenced from the same sample in a study of cytomegalovirus exposure and HLA in healthy donors. Amplification used 60 Vbeta primers and 13 Jbeta primers. Measured with immunoSEQ multiplex PCR; TCRdb has only the in-frame clones, and not every one. The table shows approximately 120,000 clones, with around 73% occurring only once. The specimen sequenced was PBMCs. The receptors stem from a man aged 60 to 69 in good health and CMV-seropositive.

This clone was detected a few times. J is TRBJ1-1 and V is TRBV12-2; the DNA was not used to check the table's D call, TRBD1. TRBV12-2 is a pseudogene segment. The CDR3 contains 14 residues. CDR3 amino acids: CASPPFRDNTEAFF. The CDR3 DNA reads TGTGCAAGTCCCCCGTTCAGGGATAACACTGAAGCTTTCTTT.

This clone was seen a single time. The V gene is TRBV15, the J gene TRBJ2-7; the match to TRBD2 covers 8 bases. There are 17 residues in the CDR3. Germline values: CDR1 LNHNV, CDR2 YYDKDF (reference sequence). Losses at the gene ends were 2 bases for V and 6 bases for J; bases not matched to a gene: 15. The CDR3 reads CATSRLIPGTRSTEQYF. The CDR3 DNA reads TGTGCCACCAGCAGACTCATTCCCGGGACTAGGAGTACCGAGCAGTACTTC.

The V and J genes are TRBV5-1 and TRBJ2-1, with 7 bases matching TRBD1. Trimming removed 1 base from V and 6 bases from J; junction bases left unmatched: 1. From germline, CDR1 is SGHRS and CDR2 YFSETQ. The CDR3 spans 13 residues. DNA for the CDR3: TGCGCCAGCAGCTTGAACAGGGGCAATGAGCAGTTCTTC. Residues: CASSLNRGNEQFF.

This chain connects TRBV5-6 to TRBJ1-2; tentatively, D is TRBD1 (5 bases). Germline values: CDR1 SGHDT, CDR2 YYEEEE. The CDR3 is 13 amino acids. Trimming cost V 2 bases and J 3 bases, with 8 bases left between them. The CDR3 DNA sequence: TGTGCCAGCAGCTTACGGGGGGACTATGGCTACACCTTC. It yields the protein CASSLRGDYGYTF.

V gene TRBV19 combines with J gene TRBJ2-1; D is unclear. V lost 2 bases, J lost 7 bases, and 9 bases lay in between. CDR1 is LNHDA and CDR2 is SQIVND in the germline V gene (reference sequence). This CDR3 is 13 amino acids long. The CDR3 nucleotides are TGTGCCAGTAGTATAAATTCCCGTAATGAGCAGTTCTTC. Its protein product is CASSINSRNEQFF.

The V call is TRBV18, the J call TRBJ1-5, with TRBD1 identical over 9 bases. The J segment lost 2 bases and the V segment lost 2 bases, leaving 10 bases of the junction unmatched. Germline CDR1 KGHSH, CDR2 LQKENI. The CDR3 runs to 18 residues. CDR3 sequence: CASSPGGQGGLGNQPQHF. CDR3 nucleotide sequence: TGTGCCAGCTCACCAGGGGGACAGGGAGGTTTAGGCAATCAGCCCCAGCATTTT.

The CDR3 region is CASSLRASSYEQYF. The DNA for the CDR3 is TGTGCCAGCAGCTTACGTGCAAGCTCCTACGAGCAGTACTTC. The genes are TRBV7-3 and TRBJ2-5; D is unresolved. The J call may be faulty, since TRBJ2-7 better matches the DNA end. The CDR3 spans 14 residues. In germline, CDR1 is SGHTA, CDR2 FQGTGA.

V usage is TRBV27 and J usage is TRBJ2-7; 11 bases align to TRBD2. V lost 5 bases and J lost 3; bases outside the gene matches: 15. The CDR3 extends over 18 amino acids. Germline-derived CDR1 and CDR2 are MNHEY and SMNVEV (reference sequence). The CDR3 coding sequence is TGTGCCAGCAGTCAACGGCCACCCACTAGCGGGGGTATCTACGAGCAGTACTTC. It is translated as CASSQRPPTSGGIYEQYF.

The J gene is TRBJ1-6, the V gene TRBV9; D may be TRBD1 (5 bases). CDR3 length: 15 residues. Germline assignment: CDR1 SGDLS and CDR2 YYNGEE. Trimming removed 4 bases from V and 7 bases from J, with 15 bases in between. The CDR3 DNA reads as TGTGCCAGCAGCCCCTACAGTCGGGGGAATTCACCCCTCCACTTT. Amino acid sequence: CASSPYSRGNSPLHF.

This clone was seen only a few times. J is TRBJ1-1 and V is TRBV29-1; no clear D. CDR3 length: 13 residues. CDR1 is SQVTM and CDR2 is ANQGSEA in the germline V gene. The V gene lost 6 bases and the J gene lost 4 bases, with 15 bases spanning the gap. The CDR3 sequence is CSVEAARGTEAFF. The CDR3 DNA is TGCAGCGTGGAGGCCGCCCGGGGCACTGAAGCTTTCTTT.

For this clone: The junction and the germline gene differ at one end; a read error may be behind it. The rearrangement links TRBV7-7 to TRBJ2-5, with 9 positions matching TRBD1. The germline CDR1 and CDR2 sequences are SSHAT and FNYEAQ (reference sequence). The CDR3 covers 17 residues. CDR3 in DNA: TGTGCTAGCAGCTTAGAAGGGACAGGGTGGACTAGAGAGACCCAGTACTTC. This codes for CASSLEGTGWTRETQYF.

The chain uses TRBV7-9 and TRBJ1-2; TRBD1 aligns across 7 bases. CDR1 is SEHNR and CDR2 is FQNEAQ in the germline V gene (reference sequence). V gave up 1 base and J gave up 5 bases; unmatched junction bases: 13. The CDR3 is 17 amino acids. CDR3 sequence (DNA): TGTGCCAGCAGCTTAGGGAACACAGGGGCCTCCTTATATGGCTACACCTTC. This translates into CASSLGNTGASLYGYTF.

This clone was observed a handful of times. J is TRBJ1-1 and V is TRBV10-1, with D maybe TRBD1 (5 bases). The CDR3 has 15 residues. V dropped 2 bases and J dropped 5 bases, with 15 bases sitting between them. Germline CDR1 is WNHNN and CDR2 is SYGVQD (reference sequence). CDR3 nucleotide sequence: TGCGCCAGCAGTGAGGAGCCAGGGATTAGGACTGAAGCTTTCTTT. Translated, it gives CASSEEPGIRTEAFF.

The chain is built from TRBV2 and TRBJ2-3, with D possibly TRBD1 on 5 matching bases. The germline V and J ends were trimmed by 6 bases and 2 bases, with 12 bases remaining between them. CDR3 length equals 14 residues. The germline gives CDR1 SNHLY, CDR2 FYNNEI. CDR3 nucleotide sequence: TGTGCCAGCAGATTGACAGCTTCCACAGATACGCAGTATTTT. This translates into CASRLTASTDTQYF.

The chain joins TRBV29-1 to TRBJ2-1, with a weak D call TRBD2 (6 bases). Trimming shortened V by 3 bases and J by 4 bases, and 13 bases separated the two germline ends. The CDR3 covers 14 residues. Germline CDR1 and CDR2: SQVTM and ANQGSEA. The CDR3 DNA follows: TGCAGCGTTGACGGGGGAATAGGATACAATGAGCAGTTCTTC. It specifies CSVDGGIGYNEQFF.

This clone occurred a few times. The chain combines TRBV28 with TRBJ1-1; D is undetermined. Germline V gene sequence: CDR1 MDHEN, CDR2 SYDVKM. V gave up 5 bases and J gave up 0 bases, with 19 bases separating them. The CDR3 covers 17 residues. The DNA of the CDR3 is TGTGCCAGCAGTACCCCCGGGTTCCTCTCACTGAACACTGAAGCTTTCTTT. Translated: CASSTPGFLSLNTEAFF.

V is TRBV7-6 and J is TRBJ2-4; D possibly corresponds to TRBD1 (6 bases). Germline CDR1 SGHVS, CDR2 FNYEAQ. This CDR3 is 14 amino acids long. Trimming removed 5 bases from V and 9 bases from J, with 17 bases in between. The CDR3 protein is CASSPGTPDVIQYF. The CDR3 nucleotides are TGTGCCAGCAGCCCCGGGACACCCGACGTCATTCAGTACTTC.

This sequence joins TRBV5-1 and TRBJ2-1; 10 nucleotides match TRBD2. After removal of 4 bases from V and 12 bases from J, the junction contained 16 bases not matched to a gene. The germline gives CDR1 SGHRS, CDR2 YFSETQ. The CDR3 length is 16 residues. The CDR3 coding sequence is TGCGCCAGCAGCGTAAGGGCTAGCGGGGGATTAGATGTGCAGTTCTTC. It codes for CASSVRASGGLDVQFF. Based on the CDR3 plus reference TRBV5-1 and TRBJ2-1, the full variable domain is KAGVTQTPRYLIKTRGQQVTLSCSPISGHRSVSWYQQTPGQGLQFLFEYFSETQRNKGNFPGRFSGRQFSNSRSEMNVSTLELGDSALYLCASSVRASGGLDVQFFGPGTRLTVL.

The chain combines TRBV15 with TRBJ1-3; no clear D. The germline V and J ends were trimmed by 1 base and 0 bases, with 10 bases remaining between them. The germline V gene has CDR1 LNHNV and CDR2 YYDKDF (reference sequence). The CDR3 is 16 amino acids. CDR3 nucleotide sequence: TGTGCCACCAGCAGAGCCGCGATTGGCTCTGGAAACACCATATATTTT. Translation: CATSRAAIGSGNTIYF. Based on the CDR3 plus reference TRBV15 and TRBJ1-3, the full variable domain is DAMVIQNPRYQVTQFGKPVTLSCSQTLNHNVMYWYQQKSSQAPKLLFHYYDKDFNNEADTPDNFQSRRPNTSFCFLDIRSPGLGDTAMYLCATSRAAIGSGNTIYFGEGSWLTVV.

V and J are TRBV5-6 and TRBJ1-5, with 9 positions matching TRBD1. Germline values: CDR1 SGHDT, CDR2 YYEEEE. The CDR3 covers 15 residues. V trimming: 3 bases; J trimming: 5 bases; junction bases outside the gene matches: 6. The CDR3 nucleotides read TGTGCCAGCAGCTCCCGGGACAGGGACTATCAGCCCCAGCATTTT. It yields the protein CASSSRDRDYQPQHF.

The rearrangement links TRBV19 to TRBJ2-3; D might be TRBD2 (6 bases). Trimming took 2 bases from V and 4 from J, leaving 13 bases between them. CDR1 is LNHDA, CDR2 SQIVND, per germline (reference sequence). This CDR3 is built from 15 residues. The CDR3 sequence: CASSILVGGADTQYF. The DNA for the CDR3 is TGTGCCAGTAGTATACTAGTGGGGGGTGCAGATACGCAGTATTTT.

This chain connects TRBV28 to TRBJ1-6; D is possibly TRBD1 (6 bases). The V gene lost 3 bases and the J gene lost 1 base, with 13 bases spanning the gap. This CDR3 contains 17 residues. Germline loops: CDR1 MDHEN, CDR2 SYDVKM. CDR3: CASSFRTRGSYNSPLHF. In DNA form, the CDR3 reads TGTGCCAGCAGTTTCCGGACCAGGGGTTCCTATAATTCACCCCTCCACTTT.